This is a list of T cell receptor beta chains from one sample in a study of blood T cells in healthy people across ages. TCRdb reprocessed the 5' RACE reads via MiXCR and lists one record per CDR3 protein. The table includes roughly 1,500,000 distinct CDR3 sequences, about 31% detected once. Sequenced sample: blood. These TCRs come from a woman aged 25 to 39 in good health. Each CDR3 is given with its conserved first and last residue.

J gene: TRBJ1-5; V gene: TRBV14; CDR3 protein: CASSQEQARDFSNQPQHF
J gene: TRBJ1-2; V gene: TRBV14; CDR3 protein: CASSSRPLPKNYGYTF
J gene: TRBJ1-5; V gene: TRBV6-5; CDR3 protein: CASSYSQSNQPQHF
J gene: TRBJ1-2; V gene: TRBV4-1; CDR3 protein: CASSQGSWGQDYGYTF
J gene: TRBJ2-5; V gene: TRBV28; CDR3 protein: CASSLPRVPRGAQETQYF
J gene: TRBJ1-6; V gene: TRBV12-3/TRBV12-4; CDR3 protein: CASSLGLSNSPLHF
J gene: TRBJ2-1; V gene: TRBV9; CDR3 protein: CASSVVTGLPSANEQFF
J gene: -; V gene: TRBV5-4; CDR3 protein: CASSVYGTSGGKGTQYF
J gene: TRBJ2-7; V gene: TRBV5-1; CDR3 protein: CASSLVVSGMYEQYF
J gene: TRBJ1-5; V gene: TRBV27; CDR3 protein: CASSDVRTGGAVQPQHF
J gene: TRBJ1-2; V gene: TRBV3-1; CDR3 protein: CASSQGGTGGDYTF
J gene: TRBJ2-1; V gene: TRBV9; CDR3 protein: CASSSATRTSSYNEQFF
J gene: TRBJ1-6; V gene: TRBV4-1; CDR3 protein: CASSQDQTGGYSPLHF
J gene: TRBJ2-5; V gene: TRBV9; CDR3 protein: CASGQDGGRETQYF
J gene: TRBJ2-7; V gene: TRBV27; CDR3 protein: CASGDRAGTYEQYF
J gene: TRBJ2-2; V gene: TRBV9; CDR3 protein: CASSVVGEMNTGELFF
J gene: TRBJ2-1; V gene: TRBV11-2; CDR3 protein: CASSSLKWAGGRGNEQFF
J gene: TRBJ1-1; V gene: TRBV20-1; CDR3 protein: CSARGGHEAFF
J gene: TRBJ2-3; V gene: TRBV6-1; CDR3 protein: CASRDSGTDTQYF